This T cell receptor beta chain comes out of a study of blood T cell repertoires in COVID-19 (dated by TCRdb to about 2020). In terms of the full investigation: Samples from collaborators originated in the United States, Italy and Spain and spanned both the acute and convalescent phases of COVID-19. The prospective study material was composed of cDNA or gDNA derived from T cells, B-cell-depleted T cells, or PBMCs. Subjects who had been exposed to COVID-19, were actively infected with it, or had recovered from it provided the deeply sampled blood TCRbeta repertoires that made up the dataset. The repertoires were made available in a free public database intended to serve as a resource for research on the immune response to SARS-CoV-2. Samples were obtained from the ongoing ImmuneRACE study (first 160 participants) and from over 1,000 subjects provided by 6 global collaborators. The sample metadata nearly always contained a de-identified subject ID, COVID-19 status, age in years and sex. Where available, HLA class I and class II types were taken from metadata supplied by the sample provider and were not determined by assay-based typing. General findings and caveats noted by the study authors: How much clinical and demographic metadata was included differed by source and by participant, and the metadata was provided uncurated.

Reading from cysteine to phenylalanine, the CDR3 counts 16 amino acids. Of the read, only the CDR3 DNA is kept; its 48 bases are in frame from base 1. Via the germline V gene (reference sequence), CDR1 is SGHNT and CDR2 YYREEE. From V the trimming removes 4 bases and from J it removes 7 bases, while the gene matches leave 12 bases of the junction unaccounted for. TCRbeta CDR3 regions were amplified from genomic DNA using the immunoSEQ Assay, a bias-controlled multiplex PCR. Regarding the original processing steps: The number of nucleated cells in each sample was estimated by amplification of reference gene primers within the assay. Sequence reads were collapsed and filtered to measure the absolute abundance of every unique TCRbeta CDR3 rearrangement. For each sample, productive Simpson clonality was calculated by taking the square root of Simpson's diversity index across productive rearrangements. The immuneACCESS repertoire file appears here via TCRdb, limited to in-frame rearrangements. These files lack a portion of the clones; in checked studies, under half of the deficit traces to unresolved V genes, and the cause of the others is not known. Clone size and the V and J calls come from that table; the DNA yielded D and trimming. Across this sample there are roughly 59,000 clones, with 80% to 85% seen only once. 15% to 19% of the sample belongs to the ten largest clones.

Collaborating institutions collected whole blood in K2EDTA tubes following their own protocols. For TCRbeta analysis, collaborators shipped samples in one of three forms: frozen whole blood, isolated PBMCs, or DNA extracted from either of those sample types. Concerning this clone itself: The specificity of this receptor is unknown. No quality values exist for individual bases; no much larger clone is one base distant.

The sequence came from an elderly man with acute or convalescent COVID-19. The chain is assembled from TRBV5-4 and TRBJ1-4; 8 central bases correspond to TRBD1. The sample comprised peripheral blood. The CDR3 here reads CASSARSGGGPEKLFF. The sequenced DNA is TGTGCCAGCAGCGCGAGATCAGGGGGCGGACCTGAAAAACTGTTTTTT.